This T cell receptor (beta chain) was sequenced during a study of T cell responses to AZD1222 COVID-19 vaccine. On this clone itself: Its antigen is still unknown.

The germline V gene encodes CDR1 LNHNV and CDR2 YYDKDF (reference sequence). The CDR3 runs 16 residues. The ends lost 0 bases at V and 1 base at J; junction bases unmatched: 5. Overall study findings and caveats: There were mostly white British donors and more females than males, and clonal diversity was possibly underestimated. Breadth and depth of Spike-specific TCRs rose after two AZD1222 doses. Seropositivity was recorded at baseline in only a handful of AZD1222 recipients.

Method: immunoSEQ multiplex PCR; TCRdb's copy keeps in-frame clones and lacks some. The sample includes 100,000 to 150,000 clones, around 90% of them seen just once. This receptor was taken from an adult who received the MenACWY meningococcal vaccine as a control. The sample consisted of peripheral blood, taken 28 days after the second dose of the MenACWY control vaccine. The V and J genes are TRBV15 and TRBJ2-7, with 8 bases that match TRBD2. The CDR3 is CATSREGSGTSYEQYF. The DNA of the CDR3 is TGTGCCACCAGCAGAGAAGGTAGCGGGACTTCCTACGAGCAGTACTTC.